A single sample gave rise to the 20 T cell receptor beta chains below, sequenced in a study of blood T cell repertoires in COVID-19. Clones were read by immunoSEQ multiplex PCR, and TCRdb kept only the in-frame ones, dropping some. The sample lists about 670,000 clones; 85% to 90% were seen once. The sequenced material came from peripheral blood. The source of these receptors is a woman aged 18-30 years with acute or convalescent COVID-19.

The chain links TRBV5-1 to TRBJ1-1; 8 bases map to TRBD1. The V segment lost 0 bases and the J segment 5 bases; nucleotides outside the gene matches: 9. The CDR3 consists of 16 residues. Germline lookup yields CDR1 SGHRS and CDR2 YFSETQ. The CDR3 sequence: CASSLGQGIRETEAFF. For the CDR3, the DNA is TGCGCCAGCAGCTTGGGACAGGGGATAAGAGAGACTGAAGCTTTCTTT.

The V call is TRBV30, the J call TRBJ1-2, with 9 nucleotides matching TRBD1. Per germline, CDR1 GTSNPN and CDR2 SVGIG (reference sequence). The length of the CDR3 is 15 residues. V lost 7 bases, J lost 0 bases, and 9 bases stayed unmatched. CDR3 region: CASPGQGATNYGYTF. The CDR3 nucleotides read TGTGCCTCCCCGGGACAGGGAGCAACTAACTATGGCTACACCTTC. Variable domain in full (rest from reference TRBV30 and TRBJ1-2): SQTIHQWPATLVQPVGSPLSLECTVEGTSNPNLYWYRQAAGRGLQLLFYSVGIGQISSEVPQNLSASRPQDRQFILSSKKLLLSDSGFYLCASPGQGATNYGYTFGSGTRLTVV.

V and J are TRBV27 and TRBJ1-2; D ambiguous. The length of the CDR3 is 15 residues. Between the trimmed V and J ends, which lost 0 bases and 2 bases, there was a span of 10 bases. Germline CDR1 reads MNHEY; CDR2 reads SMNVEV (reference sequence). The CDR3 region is CASSLSGQRNYGYTF. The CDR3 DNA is TGTGCCAGCAGTTTATCTGGGCAACGGAACTATGGCTACACCTTC.

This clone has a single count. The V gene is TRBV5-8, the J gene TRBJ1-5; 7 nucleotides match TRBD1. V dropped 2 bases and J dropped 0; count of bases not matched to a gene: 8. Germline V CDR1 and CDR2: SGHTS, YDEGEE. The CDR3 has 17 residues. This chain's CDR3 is CASSFSRDSYSNQPQHF. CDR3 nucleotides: TGTGCCAGCAGCTTTAGCCGGGACAGCTATAGCAATCAGCCCCAGCATTTT.

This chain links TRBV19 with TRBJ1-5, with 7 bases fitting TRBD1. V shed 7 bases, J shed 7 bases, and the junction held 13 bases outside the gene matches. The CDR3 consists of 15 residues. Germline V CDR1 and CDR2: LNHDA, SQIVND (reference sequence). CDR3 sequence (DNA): TGTGCCAGTAAAATCGTTGGAGGGGGCGGACAGCCCCAGCATTTT. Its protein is CASKIVGGGGQPQHF. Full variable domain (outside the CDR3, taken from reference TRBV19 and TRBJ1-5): DGGITQSPKYLFRKEGQNVTLSCEQNLNHDAMYWYRQDPGQGLRLIYYSQIVNDFQKGDIAEGYSVSREKKESFPLTVTSAQKNPTAFYLCASKIVGGGGQPQHFGDGTRLSIL.

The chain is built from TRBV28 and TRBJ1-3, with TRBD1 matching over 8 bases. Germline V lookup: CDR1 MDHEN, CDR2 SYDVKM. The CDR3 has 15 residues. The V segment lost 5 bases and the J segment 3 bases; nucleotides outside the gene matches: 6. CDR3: CASSPRQGIGNTIYF. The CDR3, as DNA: TGTGCCAGCAGTCCCCGACAGGGGATTGGAAACACCATATATTTT. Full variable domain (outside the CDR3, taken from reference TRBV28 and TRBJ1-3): DVKVTQSSRYLVKRTGEKVFLECVQDMDHENMFWYRQDPGLGLRLIYFSYDVKMKEKGDIPEGYSVSREKKERFSLILESASTNQTSMYLCASSPRQGIGNTIYFGEGSWLTVV.

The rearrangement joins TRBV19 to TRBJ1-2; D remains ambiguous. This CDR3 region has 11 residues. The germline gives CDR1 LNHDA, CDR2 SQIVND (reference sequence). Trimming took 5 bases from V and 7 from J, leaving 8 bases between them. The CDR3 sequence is CASSEESGYTF. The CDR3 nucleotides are TGTGCCAGTAGTGAGGAGTCTGGCTACACCTTC.

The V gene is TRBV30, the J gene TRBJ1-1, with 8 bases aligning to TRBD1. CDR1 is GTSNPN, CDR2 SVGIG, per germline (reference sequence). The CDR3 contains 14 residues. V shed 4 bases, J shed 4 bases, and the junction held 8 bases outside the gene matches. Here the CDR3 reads CAWKTGVRVTEAFF. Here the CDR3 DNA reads TGTGCCTGGAAGACAGGGGTACGAGTCACTGAAGCTTTCTTT.

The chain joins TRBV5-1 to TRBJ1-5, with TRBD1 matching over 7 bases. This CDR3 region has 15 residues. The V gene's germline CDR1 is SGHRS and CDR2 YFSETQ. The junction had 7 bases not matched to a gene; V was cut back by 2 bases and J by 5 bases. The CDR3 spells CASSFAGGKDQPQHF. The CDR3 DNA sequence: TGCGCCAGCAGCTTTGCAGGGGGTAAAGATCAGCCCCAGCATTTT.

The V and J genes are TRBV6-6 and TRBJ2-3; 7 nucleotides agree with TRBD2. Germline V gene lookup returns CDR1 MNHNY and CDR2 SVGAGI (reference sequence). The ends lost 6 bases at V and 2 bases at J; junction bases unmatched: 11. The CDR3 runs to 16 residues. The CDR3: CASSYGTTGSTDTQYF. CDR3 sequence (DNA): TGTGCCAGCAGCTATGGGACTACCGGTTCCACAGATACGCAGTATTTT.

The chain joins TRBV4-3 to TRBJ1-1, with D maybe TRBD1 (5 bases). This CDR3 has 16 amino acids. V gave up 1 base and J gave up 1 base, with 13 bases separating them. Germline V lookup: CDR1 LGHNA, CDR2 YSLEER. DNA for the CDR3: TGCGCCAGCAGCCAAGGACTCCAGGGTACGAACACTGAAGCTTTCTTT. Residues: CASSQGLQGTNTEAFF.

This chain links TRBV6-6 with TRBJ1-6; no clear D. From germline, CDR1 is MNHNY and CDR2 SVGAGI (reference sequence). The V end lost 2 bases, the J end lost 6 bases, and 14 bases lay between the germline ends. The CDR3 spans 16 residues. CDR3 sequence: CASSYREGGGNSPLHF. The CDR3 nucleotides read TGTGCCAGCAGTTACAGGGAGGGTGGAGGTAATTCACCCCTCCACTTT.

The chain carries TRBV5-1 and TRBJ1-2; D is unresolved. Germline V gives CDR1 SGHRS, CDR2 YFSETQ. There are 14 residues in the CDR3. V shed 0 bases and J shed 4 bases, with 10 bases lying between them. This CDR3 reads CASSLVEKAYGYTF. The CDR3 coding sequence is TGCGCCAGCAGCTTGGTAGAGAAAGCCTATGGCTACACCTTC.

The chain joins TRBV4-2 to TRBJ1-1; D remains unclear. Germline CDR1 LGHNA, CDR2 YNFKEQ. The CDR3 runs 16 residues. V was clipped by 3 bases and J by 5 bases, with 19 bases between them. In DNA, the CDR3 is TGTGCCAGCAGCCAGGCTCTGGTCCCAGGATGGACTGAAGCTTTCTTT. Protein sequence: CASSQALVPGWTEAFF.

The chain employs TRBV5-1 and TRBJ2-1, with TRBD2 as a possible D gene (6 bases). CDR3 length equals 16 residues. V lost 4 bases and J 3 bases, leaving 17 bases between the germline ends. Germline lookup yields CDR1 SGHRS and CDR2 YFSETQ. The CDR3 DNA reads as TGCGCCAGCAGCCGGGGGTTGAGTGAGGGCTACAATGAGCAGTTCTTC. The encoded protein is CASSRGLSEGYNEQFF.

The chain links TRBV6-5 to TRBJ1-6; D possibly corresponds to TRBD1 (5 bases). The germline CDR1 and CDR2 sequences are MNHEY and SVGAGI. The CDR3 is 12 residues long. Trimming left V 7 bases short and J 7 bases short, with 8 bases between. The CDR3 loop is CASTRQNSPLHF. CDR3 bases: TGTGCCAGCACTAGACAGAATTCACCCCTCCACTTT.

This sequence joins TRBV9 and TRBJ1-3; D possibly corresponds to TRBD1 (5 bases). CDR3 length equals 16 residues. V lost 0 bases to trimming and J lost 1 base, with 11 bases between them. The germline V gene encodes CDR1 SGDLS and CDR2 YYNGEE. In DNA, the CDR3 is TGTGCCAGCAGCGTAGACCCCGGGGGATCTGGAAACACCATATATTTT. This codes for CASSVDPGGSGNTIYF.

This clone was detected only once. The CDR3 bases are TGTGCCAGCAGTAGATTACAGGGGGCGGGAACTGAAGCTTTCTTT. This encodes CASSRLQGAGTEAFF. The rearrangement links TRBV27 to TRBJ1-1; 9 bases line up with TRBD1. V shed 5 bases, J shed 5 bases, and the junction held 9 bases outside the gene matches. This CDR3 is built from 15 residues. Looked up from germline, CDR1 is MNHEY and CDR2 is SMNVEV (reference sequence).

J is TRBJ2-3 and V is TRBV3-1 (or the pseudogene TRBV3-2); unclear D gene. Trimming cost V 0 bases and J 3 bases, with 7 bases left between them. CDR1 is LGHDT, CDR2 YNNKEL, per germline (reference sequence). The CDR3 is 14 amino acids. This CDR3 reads CASSQDWATDTQYF. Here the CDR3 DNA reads TGTGCCAGCAGCCAAGATTGGGCTACAGATACGCAGTATTTT.

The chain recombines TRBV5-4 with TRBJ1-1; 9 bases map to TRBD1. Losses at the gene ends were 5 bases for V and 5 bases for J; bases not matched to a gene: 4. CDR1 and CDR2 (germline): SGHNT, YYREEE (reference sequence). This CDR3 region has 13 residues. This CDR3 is CASSFDRGTEAFF. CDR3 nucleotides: TGTGCCAGCAGTTTTGACAGGGGGACTGAAGCTTTCTTT.